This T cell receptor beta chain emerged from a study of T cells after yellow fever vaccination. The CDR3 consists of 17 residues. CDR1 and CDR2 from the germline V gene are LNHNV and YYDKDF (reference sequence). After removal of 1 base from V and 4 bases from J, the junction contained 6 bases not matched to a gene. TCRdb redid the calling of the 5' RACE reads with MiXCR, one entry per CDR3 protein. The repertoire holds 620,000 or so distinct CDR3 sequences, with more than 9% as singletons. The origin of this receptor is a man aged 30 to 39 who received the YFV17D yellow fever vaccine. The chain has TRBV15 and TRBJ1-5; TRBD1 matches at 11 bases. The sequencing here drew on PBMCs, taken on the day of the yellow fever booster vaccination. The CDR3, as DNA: TGTGCCACCAGCAGAGCCGTGGGACAGGGGGAAAATCAGCCCCAGCATTTT. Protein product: CATSRAVGQGENQPQHF.